Shown below are 19 T cell receptor beta chains from a single sample sequenced in a study of cytomegalovirus exposure and HLA in healthy donors. In the PCR, 60 Vbeta and 13 Jbeta primers were used. Here immunoSEQ multiplex PCR was the method, and the copy in TCRdb shows in-frame clones only, minus some. The sample lists around 130,000 clones; 60% to 85% were seen once. The sample comprised PBMCs. The receptors were sampled from a woman aged 40-49 years in good health and CMV-seronegative.

With respect to this clone: No conserved phenylalanine or tryptophan is present at the end of the CDR3, so a read error is the likely explanation. No DNA is shown, since the ends of the CDR3 on it are uncertain; the CDR3 is the one TCRdb lists. The rearrangement links TRBV2 to TRBJ2-7; the DNA was not compared with TRBD1, the D call given in the table. CDR1 is SNHLY, CDR2 FYNNEI, per germline. The length of the CDR3 is 9 amino acids, counting both ends. The CDR3 reads CASSDDTLY.

The gene calls are TRBV4-1 and TRBJ1-4, with 9 nucleotides matching TRBD1. This CDR3 contains 17 residues. The trim removed 0 bases at V and 7 bases at J, leaving 9 bases unmatched. Germline CDR1 and CDR2: MGHRA and YSYEKL. CDR3 coding DNA: TGCGCCAGCAGCCAAGATCTCGGGACAGGGCGGGGTGAAAAACTGTTTTTT. Translated: CASSQDLGTGRGEKLFF.

The chain combines TRBV15 with TRBJ2-1; 9 bases align to TRBD2. With 5 bases clipped from V and 6 bases from J, the junction kept 2 bases outside the gene matches. The CDR3 sequence is 13 residues long. Germline assignment: CDR1 LNHNV and CDR2 YYDKDF (reference sequence). The CDR3 region has the DNA TGTGCCACCAGCGTTAGCGGGAGCAATGAGCAGTTCTTC. Its protein is CATSVSGSNEQFF.

The chain combines TRBV4-2 with TRBJ2-1, with TRBD1 identical over 9 bases. The CDR3 runs to 16 residues. From germline, CDR1 is LGHNA and CDR2 YNFKEQ. The J segment lost 3 bases and the V segment lost 0 bases, leaving 3 bases of the junction unmatched. CDR3 DNA: TGTGCCAGCAGCCAAGAGGGACAGGGCGGCTACAATGAGCAGTTCTTC. It codes for CASSQEGQGGYNEQFF.

In nucleotides, the CDR3 is TGTGCCTGGAACAAGGGGTCGGGCACTGAAGCTTTCTTT. Translating gives CAWNKGSGTEAFF. The J gene is TRBJ1-1, the V gene TRBV30, with D possibly being TRBD1 (5 bases). Germline lookup yields CDR1 GTSNPN and CDR2 SVGIG (reference sequence). The CDR3 has 13 residues. Deletions cut 4 bases from V and 4 bases from J, with 13 bases between.

V and J are TRBV6-1 and TRBJ2-7; 9 bases agree with TRBD1. The CDR3 sequence is 14 residues long. V lost 5 bases and J lost 3; bases outside the gene matches: 5. Germline V CDR1 and CDR2: MNHNS, SASEGT. This CDR3 is CASSTGTGIYEQYF. CDR3 nucleotides: TGTGCCAGCAGTACCGGGACAGGGATCTACGAGCAGTACTTC.

The chain couples TRBV2 to TRBJ2-5, with D tentatively TRBD2 (6 bases). The V end was cut by 7 bases, the J end by 3 bases, with 12 bases between. CDR3 length equals 13 residues. The germline V gene encodes CDR1 SNHLY and CDR2 FYNNEI. CDR3 nucleotide sequence: TGTGCCAGCAACAGCGGGCGGGAAGAGACCCAGTACTTC. Encoded protein: CASNSGREETQYF.

The chain links TRBV5-1 to TRBJ2-3; no definite D call. The CDR3 is 12 amino acids. Germline CDR1 and CDR2: SGHRS and YFSETQ. V was trimmed by 4 bases and J by 5 bases, leaving 8 bases between them. The CDR3 sequence: CASSQSGDTQYF. For the CDR3, the DNA is TGCGCCAGCAGCCAATCCGGAGATACGCAGTATTTT.

This rearrangement joins TRBV14 to TRBJ2-1; 7 nucleotides line up with TRBD2. The CDR3 contains 16 residues. Germline assignment: CDR1 SGHDN and CDR2 FVKESK. Trimming took 0 bases from V and 9 from J; bases not matched to a gene: 11. Here the CDR3 reads CASSQDAGAGIGEQFF. The CDR3 coding sequence is TGTGCCAGCAGCCAAGATGCGGGAGCGGGCATTGGTGAGCAGTTCTTC.

On this clone itself: One end of the junction does not line up with germline, which may come from a read error. V is TRBV11-2 and J is TRBJ2-7, with 9 bases matching TRBD1. Germline CDR1 SGHAT, CDR2 FQNNGV. The CDR3 contains 15 residues. CDR3 bases: TGTGCCAGCAGCTCCCCGGGACAGGGCGTCTACGAGCAGTGCTTC. Protein product: CASSSPGQGVYEQCF. Full variable domain (outside the CDR3, taken from reference TRBV11-2 and TRBJ2-7): EAGVAQSPRYKIIEKRQSVAFWCNPISGHATLYWYQQILGQGPKLLIQFQNNGVVDDSQLPKDRFSAERLKGVDSTLKIQPAKLEDSAVYLCASSSPGQGVYEQCFGPGTRLTVT.

The rearrangement joins TRBV6-5 to TRBJ2-2, with 8 bases matching TRBD1. This CDR3 is built from 15 residues. The V segment lost 6 bases and the J segment 7 bases; nucleotides outside the gene matches: 10. Looked up from germline, CDR1 is MNHEY and CDR2 is SVGAGI. As DNA, the CDR3 is TGTGCCAGCAGCCGTCGACAGGGGATGGGCGGGGAGCTGTTTTTT. Protein: CASSRRQGMGGELFF.

This chain uses TRBV4-1 with TRBJ2-3; 10 bases match TRBD2. Trimming at V came to 0 bases and at J to 2 bases, leaving 8 bases not matched to a gene. Germline V gene sequence: CDR1 MGHRA, CDR2 YSYEKL. The CDR3 covers 18 residues. Written as DNA, the CDR3 is TGCGCCAGCAGCCAAGATTTTGGAGCGGGAGGGTCCACAGATACGCAGTATTTT. Amino acids: CASSQDFGAGGSTDTQYF.

The chain links TRBV11-2 to TRBJ2-5; no clear D gene. V gave up 0 bases and J gave up 7 bases, with 18 bases separating them. Germline-derived CDR1 and CDR2 are SGHAT and FQNNGV. This CDR3 has 16 amino acids. CDR3 nucleotides: TGTGCCAGCAGCTTAGAGGGTAGTTGGGTTACGGGGACCCAGTACTTC. Translating it yields CASSLEGSWVTGTQYF.

In DNA, the CDR3 is TGTGCCAGCAGCTTAATAGGAGGCCCATCCTACAATGAGCAGTTCTTC. Its protein product is CASSLIGGPSYNEQFF. The chain has TRBV7-3 and TRBJ2-1; D might be TRBD2 (5 bases). The CDR3 spans 16 residues. V lost 1 base, J lost 1 base, and 11 bases lay in between. CDR1 and CDR2 from the germline V gene are SGHTA and FQGTGA.

The chain carries TRBV7-9 and TRBJ2-2; the match to TRBD1 covers 11 bases. V shed 7 bases and J 2 bases; nucleotides not matched to a gene: 6. CDR3 length equals 16 residues. Germline V gives CDR1 SEHNR, CDR2 FQNEAQ (reference sequence). The CDR3 coding sequence is TGTGCCAGCATAGACGGGACAGGGGGTAACACCGGGGAGCTGTTTTTT. This codes for CASIDGTGGNTGELFF.

The genes are TRBV2 and TRBJ1-2, with D possibly matching TRBD1 (5 bases). Per the germline V gene, CDR1 is SNHLY and CDR2 is FYNNEI. The CDR3 extends over 14 amino acids. Trimming stripped 4 bases from V and 2 bases from J, with 11 bases between. The CDR3 DNA follows: TGTGCCAGCAGTGCGCGACAGTTGAACTATGGCTACACCTTC. Translating gives CASSARQLNYGYTF.

The gene calls are TRBV5-1 and TRBJ1-1; D gene unclear. Trimming pared 4 bases from V and 3 bases from J, leaving 19 bases between. The CDR3 is 16 residues long. The V gene's germline CDR1 is SGHRS and CDR2 YFSETQ. DNA for the CDR3: TGCGCCAGCAGCCCGTCAGTTAGTCTCGGGGACACTGAAGCTTTCTTT. Its protein is CASSPSVSLGDTEAFF.

J is TRBJ1-2 and V is TRBV6-5; 8 nucleotides agree with TRBD1. The CDR3 extends over 14 amino acids. V trimming: 5 bases; J trimming: 5 bases; junction bases outside the gene matches: 7. Germline V gene sequence: CDR1 MNHEY, CDR2 SVGAGI. The CDR3 loop reads CASSDGTGLYGYTF. For the CDR3, the DNA is TGTGCCAGCAGTGACGGGACAGGTCTATATGGCTACACCTTC.

A few counts support this clone. CDR3 in amino acids: CASSLWSYEQYF. DNA for the CDR3: TGTGCCAGCAGCTTGTGGAGCTACGAGCAGTACTTC. The chain couples TRBV5-5 to TRBJ2-7; D unresolved. The germline V gene encodes CDR1 SGHKS and CDR2 YYEKEE (reference sequence). V lost 1 base and J lost 3, with 5 bases in between. The CDR3 has 12 residues.